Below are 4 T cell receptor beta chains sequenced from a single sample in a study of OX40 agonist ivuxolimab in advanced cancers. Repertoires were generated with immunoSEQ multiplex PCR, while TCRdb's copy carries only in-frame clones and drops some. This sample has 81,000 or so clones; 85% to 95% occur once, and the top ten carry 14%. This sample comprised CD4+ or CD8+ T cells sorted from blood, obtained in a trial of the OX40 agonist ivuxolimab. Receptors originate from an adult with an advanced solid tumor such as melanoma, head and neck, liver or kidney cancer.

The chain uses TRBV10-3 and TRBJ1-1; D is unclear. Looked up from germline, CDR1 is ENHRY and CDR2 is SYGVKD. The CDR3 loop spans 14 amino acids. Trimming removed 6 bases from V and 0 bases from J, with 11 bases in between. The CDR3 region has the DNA TGTGCCATCAGGAACGGGGTTATGAACACTGAAGCTTTCTTT. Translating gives CAIRNGVMNTEAFF.

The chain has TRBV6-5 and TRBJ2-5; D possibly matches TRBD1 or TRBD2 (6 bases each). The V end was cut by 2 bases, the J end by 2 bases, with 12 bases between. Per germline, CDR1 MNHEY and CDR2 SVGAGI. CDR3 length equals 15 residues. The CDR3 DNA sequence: TGTGCCAGCAGTTACACCGGGGGCATTCAAGAGACCCAGTACTTC. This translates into CASSYTGGIQETQYF.

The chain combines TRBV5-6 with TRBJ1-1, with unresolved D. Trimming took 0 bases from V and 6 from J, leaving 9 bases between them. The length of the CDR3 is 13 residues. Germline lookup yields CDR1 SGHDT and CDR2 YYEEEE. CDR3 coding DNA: TGTGCCAGCAGCTTGGGAAGGGTAGCTGAAGCTTTCTTT. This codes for CASSLGRVAEAFF. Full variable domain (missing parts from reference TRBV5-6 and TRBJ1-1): DAGVTQSPTHLIKTRGQQVTLRCSPKSGHDTVSWYQQALGQGPQFIFQYYEEEERQRGNFPDRFSGHQFPNYSSELNVNALLLGDSALYLCASSLGRVAEAFFGQGTRLTVV.

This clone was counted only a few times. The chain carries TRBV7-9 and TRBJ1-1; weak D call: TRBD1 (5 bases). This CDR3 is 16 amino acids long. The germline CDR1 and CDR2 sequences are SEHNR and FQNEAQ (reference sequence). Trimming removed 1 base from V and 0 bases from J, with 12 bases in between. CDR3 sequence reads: CASSLGGGALNTEAFF. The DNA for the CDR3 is TGTGCCAGCAGCTTAGGCGGTGGGGCACTGAACACTGAAGCTTTCTTT.